This entry concerns a single T cell receptor (beta chain). Its target is not known. A much larger clone differs by one base, so this may be a read error. Germline CDR1 is ENHRY and CDR2 is SYGVKD. This CDR3 spans 14 amino acids. The use of a sample-barcoded 5' primer and a J-beta primer mix characterized a second PCR of roughly 7 to 11 cycles. Unique molecular identifiers of 12 random nucleotides labeled each cDNA. MiXCR, applied by TCRdb to the 5' RACE reads, yields one record per CDR3 protein. The profile shows around 650,000 distinct CDR3 sequences, 40% to 45% of them singletons. The data belong to a study of blood T cells in healthy people across ages. Study outcomes and limitations: As naive T cell percentage varied, TCR beta diversity correlated strongly with it. Naive CD4+ cells and diversity were both higher in long-lived donors than in aged donors.

The study drew donors from healthy Caucasian individuals in Russia aged roughly 6 to 100. The chain uses TRBV10-3 and TRBJ2-1; no definite D call. Sequencing input: blood. The receptor's source is an elderly man in good health. The CDR3 loop reads CTISETYPNNEQFF. CDR3 sequence (DNA): TGTACCATCAGTGAGACTTATCCAAACAATGAGCAGTTCTTC.